The 22 T cell receptor beta chains below were found in one sample sequenced in a study of blood T cell repertoires in COVID-19. Here immunoSEQ multiplex PCR was the method, and the copy in TCRdb shows in-frame clones only, minus some. Among around 100,000 clones listed, under 85% were seen once. Material for sequencing was peripheral blood. Source of these receptors: a human donor in a cohort sampled during active COVID-19.

This clone was seen more than once but under ten times. This sequence joins TRBV9 and TRBJ2-7; D possibly corresponds to TRBD1 (7 bases). This CDR3 contains 14 residues. The ends were cut back, 0 bases at V and 7 bases at J, with 14 bases in the middle. Germline V gene lookup returns CDR1 SGDLS and CDR2 YYNGEE. CDR3 sequence (DNA): TGTGCCAGCAGCGTAGTTCCCGCAGGGGGGGAGCAGTACTTC. Encoded protein: CASSVVPAGGEQYF.

This clone was seen more than once but under ten times. V and J are TRBV7-2 and TRBJ1-2; D not resolved. Germline lookup yields CDR1 SGHTA and CDR2 FQGNSA. This CDR3 has 15 amino acids. Between the trimmed V and J ends, which lost 1 base and 5 bases, there was a span of 14 bases. CDR3 coding DNA: TGTGCCAGCAGCTTAGTGGGCTCCGGAGGATATGGCTACACCTTC. It yields the protein CASSLVGSGGYGYTF.

CDR3 sequence (DNA): TGTGCCAGTAGTGTGAAGACAGGCGGCCAGCGGGGTTCACCCCTCCACTTT. It encodes CASSVKTGGQRGSPLHF. This rearrangement joins TRBV19 to TRBJ1-6; tentative D call: TRBD1 (6 bases). Germline V lookup: CDR1 LNHDA, CDR2 SQIVND (reference sequence). This CDR3 has 17 residues. V lost 5 bases and J lost 9, with 23 bases in between.

This clone has a handful of counts. The V gene is TRBV7-9, the J gene TRBJ2-5, with a tentative D call TRBD1 (7 bases). The CDR3 spans 14 residues. CDR1 is SEHNR and CDR2 is FQNEAQ in the germline V gene (reference sequence). V lost 5 bases and J lost 1, with 11 bases in between. This CDR3 is CASSRQGGQETQYF. The CDR3 DNA follows: TGTGCCAGCAGCCGACAGGGAGGCCAAGAGACCCAGTACTTC.

In its sample, this clone was seen once. The V call is TRBV28, the J call TRBJ2-4; weak D call: TRBD1 (6 bases). Germline CDR1 reads MDHEN; CDR2 reads SYDVKM. The CDR3 length is 16 residues. V was cut by 3 bases and J by 0 bases, with 12 bases left in between. The CDR3 reads CASSLSQGGAKNIQYF. The DNA of the CDR3 is TGTGCCAGCAGTTTGAGTCAAGGGGGAGCCAAAAACATTCAGTACTTC.

The CDR3 DNA follows: TGTGCCACCAGCAGCCCGACGGGGGGCTACACCTTC. Its protein product is CATSSPTGGYTF. The chain carries TRBV15 and TRBJ1-2, with D uncertain. Trimming shortened V by 3 bases and J by 8 bases, and 10 bases separated the two germline ends. The CDR3 sequence is 12 residues long. CDR1 and CDR2 (germline): LNHNV, YYDKDF (reference sequence).

This CDR3 is CASRQGADTQYF. The CDR3 region has the DNA TGTGCCAGCAGACAGGGGGCGGATACGCAGTATTTT. V gene TRBV6-5 combines with J gene TRBJ2-3; 9 nucleotides align to TRBD1. Germline V gene data show CDR1 as MNHEY and CDR2 as SVGAGI. CDR3 size: 12 residues. V trimming: 6 bases; J trimming: 6 bases; junction bases outside the gene matches: 1.

The chain joins TRBV5-1 to TRBJ2-5; 14 bases align to TRBD2. The trim removed 0 bases at V and 2 bases at J, leaving 0 bases unmatched. CDR1 SGHRS and CDR2 YFSETQ come from the germline V gene. The CDR3 sequence is 16 residues long. The chain's CDR3 is CASSLGLAGGQETQYF. DNA for the CDR3: TGCGCCAGCAGCTTGGGACTAGCGGGGGGGCAAGAGACCCAGTACTTC.

The gene calls are TRBV5-1 and TRBJ2-7; 12 bases map to TRBD2. Losses at the gene ends were 3 bases for V and 6 bases for J; bases not matched to a gene: 4. This CDR3 comprises 14 residues. Germline values: CDR1 SGHRS, CDR2 YFSETQ. The CDR3 coding sequence is TGCGCCAGCAGCTCGACTAGCGGGGGAGGCGAGCAGTACTTC. This translates into CASSSTSGGGEQYF.

The CDR3 loop is CASSEGDRRNYGYTF. The CDR3 bases are TGTGCCAGCAGTGAAGGCGACAGACGGAACTATGGCTACACCTTC. The chain carries TRBV6-1 and TRBJ1-2; D may be TRBD1 (5 bases). Germline CDR1 MNHNS, CDR2 SASEGT. V lost 1 base and J lost 2, with 11 bases in between. This CDR3 is built from 15 residues.

The chain links TRBV7-9 to TRBJ1-1; possible D gene TRBD1, 6 bases. This CDR3 has 14 amino acids. Trimming took off 5 bases at V and 6 bases at J, with 16 bases between the two ends. CDR1 is SEHNR, CDR2 FQNEAQ, per germline (reference sequence). The CDR3 here is CASSRTGLPSEAFF. The CDR3, as DNA: TGTGCCAGCAGCCGAACAGGGCTTCCTTCTGAAGCTTTCTTT.

The rearrangement uses TRBV18 and TRBJ2-3; TRBD1 aligns across 9 bases. The germline V gene has CDR1 KGHSH and CDR2 LQKENI. Losses at the gene ends were 5 bases for V and 4 bases for J; bases not matched to a gene: 19. The CDR3 has 19 residues. CDR3 sequence: CASSSIPGQGGVRADTQYF. In DNA, the CDR3 is TGTGCCAGCTCATCAATACCGGGACAGGGTGGTGTAAGGGCAGATACGCAGTATTTT.

The chain is built from TRBV24-1 and TRBJ1-2; 9 positions match TRBD1. Losses at the gene ends were 4 bases for V and 8 bases for J; bases not matched to a gene: 10. The CDR3 has 15 residues. Germline CDR1 and CDR2: KGHDR and SFDVKD. CDR3 region: CATSDPSGQGNGYTF. CDR3 nucleotide sequence: TGTGCCACCAGTGACCCAAGCGGACAGGGGAACGGCTACACCTTC.

The chain carries TRBV3-1 (or the pseudogene TRBV3-2) and TRBJ2-7, with D perhaps matching TRBD2 (8 bases). The length of the CDR3 is 18 residues. The V gene's germline CDR1 is LGHDT and CDR2 YNNKEL (reference sequence). V was clipped by 1 base and J by 0 bases, with 19 bases between them. The CDR3 nucleotides are TGTGCCAGCAGCCAAGTCCCCCCGACAGGGACTAGCTCCTACGAGCAGTACTTC. This sequence encodes CASSQVPPTGTSSYEQYF.

The V call is TRBV9, the J call TRBJ2-3, with 9 bases fitting TRBD1. From germline, CDR1 is SGDLS and CDR2 YYNGEE. This CDR3 region has 15 residues. The V gene end was trimmed by 4 bases and the J gene end by 1 base; junction bases not matched to a gene: 4. The CDR3 here is CASSSRTGGTDTQYF. CDR3 bases: TGTGCCAGCAGCTCACGGACAGGGGGCACAGATACGCAGTATTTT.

The chain is built from TRBV19 and TRBJ2-6, with D unclear. V lost 5 bases, J lost 1 base, and 12 bases lay in between. Germline CDR1 and CDR2: LNHDA and SQIVND (reference sequence). The CDR3 contains 16 residues. Written as DNA, the CDR3 is TGTGCCAGTAGTGCCGGTACAGCATCTGGGGCCAACGTCCTGACTTTC. Translated: CASSAGTASGANVLTF.

The V and J genes are TRBV6-4 and TRBJ1-5; TRBD1 matches at 9 bases. Germline CDR1 is MRHNA and CDR2 is SNTAGT. With V trimmed by 5 bases and J by 6 bases, 5 bases remained unmatched. The CDR3 is 14 residues long. The CDR3 protein is CASSPGQGGQPQHF. The DNA for the CDR3 is TGTGCCAGCAGTCCGGGACAGGGCGGTCAGCCCCAGCATTTT.

This sequence joins TRBV30 and TRBJ1-2; possible D gene TRBD1, 6 bases. The germline V gene has CDR1 GTSNPN and CDR2 SVGIG (reference sequence). Trimming stripped 2 bases from V and 0 bases from J, with 10 bases between. CDR3 length equals 14 residues. Written as DNA, the CDR3 is TGTGCCTGGAGTCGGGACAAGGCTAACTATGGCTACACCTTC. Protein product: CAWSRDKANYGYTF. Variable domain in full (rest from reference TRBV30 and TRBJ1-2): SQTIHQWPATLVQPVGSPLSLECTVEGTSNPNLYWYRQAAGRGLQLLFYSVGIGQISSEVPQNLSASRPQDRQFILSSKKLLLSDSGFYLCAWSRDKANYGYTFGSGTRLTVV.

V and J are TRBV14 and TRBJ2-4; maybe TRBD1 (5 bases). The ends were cut back, 2 bases at V and 4 bases at J, with 9 bases in the middle. The germline V gene has CDR1 SGHDN and CDR2 FVKESK. The CDR3 spans 14 residues. CDR3 sequence (DNA): TGTGCCAGCAGCCAACAGGGTCTTAAAAACATTCAGTACTTC. It translates to CASSQQGLKNIQYF.

The genes are TRBV19 and TRBJ1-4, with 11 positions matching TRBD1. CDR3 size: 14 residues. The V gene's germline CDR1 is LNHDA and CDR2 SQIVND (reference sequence). The trim removed 7 bases at V and 7 bases at J, leaving 5 bases unmatched. The DNA of the CDR3 is TGTGCCAGTATCGGGACAGGGGGACTTGAAAAACTGTTTTTT. Translating gives CASIGTGGLEKLFF.

The CDR3 nucleotides are TGTGCCAGTAGTATCATAGGCGGACAATATAGCAATCAGCCCCAGCATTTT. It specifies CASSIIGGQYSNQPQHF. The chain carries TRBV19 and TRBJ1-5; a weak D match, TRBD1 (5 bases). This CDR3 contains 17 residues. V was shortened by 3 bases and J by 0 bases, with 15 bases between the two germline ends. The V gene's germline CDR1 is LNHDA and CDR2 SQIVND (reference sequence).

The CDR3 loop reads CASRLRSPGGSSYNEQFF. CDR3 nucleotide sequence: TGTGCAAGTCGCTTACGATCTCCGGGTGGGAGCTCCTACAATGAGCAGTTCTTC. J is TRBJ2-1 and V is TRBV12-2; the D call of TRBD2 is as the table states it, not checked on the DNA. TRBV12-2 is a pseudogene locus. The CDR3 has 18 amino acids.